A selection of T cell receptor beta chains follows, all from one sample in a study of OX40 agonist ivuxolimab in advanced cancers. The protocol was immunoSEQ multiplex PCR, while the TCRdb copy is restricted to in-frame clones and leaves out a portion. The sample lists about 150,000 clones; 90% to 95% were seen once. Material: CD4+ or CD8+ T cells sorted from blood, obtained in a trial of the OX40 agonist ivuxolimab. Receptors originate from an adult with an advanced solid tumor such as melanoma, head and neck, liver or kidney cancer. CDR3s include the opening cysteine and the closing phenylalanine or tryptophan. The D gene is left open where the match is weak.

v_call	d_call	j_call	cdr3_aa
TRBV5-1	TRBD1	TRBJ1-5	CASSYGQGPNQPQHF
TRBV7-2	.	TRBJ1-3	CASSPGTSGNTIYF
TRBV6-5	TRBD1	TRBJ1-2	CASSSTGGGYGYTF
TRBV7-7	.	TRBJ2-7	CASSLSDSISYEQYF
TRBV9	.	TRBJ2-2	CASSATPSPGELFF
TRBV7-2	TRBD1	TRBJ2-2	CASSFPGQGSGELFF
TRBV6-6	.	TRBJ2-2	CASHTRLAMNTGELFF
TRBV5-5	TRBD1	TRBJ1-5	CASSPHGPGQETVPQHF
TRBV28	TRBD1	TRBJ1-4	CASKQGGNEKLFF
TRBV19	TRBD1	TRBJ2-7	CASSLGQGLVEQYF
TRBV28	.	TRBJ2-7	CASSFRGAEQYF
TRBV6-5	.	TRBJ1-5	CASSLDTRILNPSFF
TRBV5-8	TRBD1	TRBJ1-5	CASSLAGGGSNQPQHF
TRBV28	.	TRBJ1-5	CASSPGWQGANQPQHF
TRBV30	.	TRBJ1-2	CAWSSGGYGYTF
TRBV4-1	TRBD2	TRBJ2-2	CASSPQVPPGTSGSGELFF
TRBV5-1	TRBD2	TRBJ2-2	CASSSRTGLAYSGELFF
TRBV11-2	.	TRBJ2-2	CASSLEAGELFF
TRBV6-1	TRBD2	TRBJ2-7	CASSERGGASYEQYF
TRBV10-2	.	TRBJ2-7	CASSLGGATSYEQYF
TRBV6-6	TRBD1	TRBJ1-5	CASISFRTGRWEPQHF
TRBV9	.	TRBJ1-3	CASSVRSSGNTIYF
TRBV5-1	TRBD2	TRBJ2-5	CASGVAGPQETQYF
TRBV10-3	TRBD1	TRBJ2-1	CAISATGVGYNEQFF
TRBV29-1	TRBD1	TRBJ1-1	CSGLQGARTEAFF
TRBV19	TRBD1	TRBJ2-4	CASSFTGDQNIQYF
TRBV4-1	TRBD1	TRBJ2-1	CASSQDGVRTGSFF
TRBV9	.	TRBJ2-1	CASSVDFRVFNEQFF
TRBV2	.	TRBJ1-2	CASSVSGDYGYTF
TRBV25-1	TRBD1	TRBJ1-4	CASSGDRDEKLFF
TRBV12-5	.	TRBJ2-3	CASGLRGDTQYF
TRBV2	TRBD1	TRBJ2-5	CASSEDDRAFQPQETQYF
TRBV7-3	TRBD1	TRBJ2-1	CASSLDRGSYNEQFF